This entry concerns a single TCR beta chain. Alongside CTLA-4 blockade with ipilimumab, patients with chemo-refractory metastatic non-small-cell lung cancer received focal radiation. The data were produced by immunoSEQ multiplex PCR, yet TCRdb's version contains in-frame clones alone and is incomplete. This sample has roughly 90,000 clones, with approximately 80% found just once. The data were obtained in a study of radiotherapy plus CTLA-4 blockade in lung cancer. The CDR3 extends over 14 amino acids. The ends were cut back, 1 base at V and 4 bases at J, with 10 bases in the middle. Germline-derived CDR1 and CDR2 are SEHNR and FQNEAQ (reference sequence).

The specimen was peripheral blood, collected from a patient treated with radiotherapy plus ipilimumab. V gene TRBV7-9 combines with J gene TRBJ1-2; tentative D call: TRBD1 (5 bases). This TCR was recovered from a human donor with non-small cell lung cancer that progressed on radiotherapy plus ipilimumab. CDR3 coding DNA: TGTGCCAGCAGCTTAGTCGGGGGTTTCTATGGCTACACCTTC. As protein: CASSLVGGFYGYTF.